One and the same sample provided the 13 T cell receptor beta chains below, sequenced in a study of STAT5B mutations in CD4+ large granular lymphocyte leukemia. Clones were read by immunoSEQ multiplex PCR, and TCRdb kept only the in-frame ones, dropping some. The sample includes around 8,100 clones, over 70% of them seen just once. Sample: PBMCs. The source is an older woman with CD4+ T-cell large granular lymphocyte leukemia.

The chain links TRBV9 to TRBJ1-1, with D possibly matching TRBD1 (5 bases). Per the germline V gene, CDR1 is SGDLS and CDR2 is YYNGEE. The CDR3 extends over 15 amino acids. Trimming removed 4 bases from V and 2 bases from J, with 15 bases in between. Here the CDR3 reads CASSIHGTANTEAFF. As DNA, the CDR3 is TGTGCCAGCAGCATCCACGGGACGGCTAACACTGAAGCTTTCTTT.

This clone appeared a few times. This sequence joins TRBV7-2 and TRBJ1-1, with 7 positions matching TRBD1. This CDR3 is built from 14 residues. J was trimmed by 7 bases and V by 3 bases; bases with no gene match: 8. Germline V gene lookup returns CDR1 SGHTA and CDR2 FQGNSA. CDR3 nucleotides: TGTGCCAGCAGCTTCGGACAGGATAGGGGTGAAGCTTTCTTT. This gives the protein CASSFGQDRGEAFF.

This chain links TRBV15 with TRBJ2-3, with no clear D. Trimming removed 0 bases from V and 6 bases from J, with 19 bases in between. Germline V CDR1 and CDR2: LNHNV, YYDKDF (reference sequence). The CDR3 extends over 17 amino acids. The CDR3 sequence is CATSRDRRRDTPDTQYF. The CDR3 DNA is TGTGCCACCAGCAGAGATCGACGGCGTGATACCCCCGATACGCAGTATTTT.

The rearrangement joins TRBV5-6 to TRBJ2-3; maybe TRBD2 (6 bases). V was clipped by 4 bases and J by 2 bases, with 17 bases between them. Germline CDR1 and CDR2: SGHDT and YYEEEE. This CDR3 has 16 residues. CDR3 nucleotides: TGTGCCAGCAGCCCCCCGAGGGACTTACACACAGATACGCAGTATTTT. This gives the protein CASSPPRDLHTDTQYF.

The CDR3 region has the DNA TGCGCCAGCAGCGTTACAGGGCCCTTCACAGATACGCAGTATTTT. Translated: CASSVTGPFTDTQYF. J is TRBJ2-3 and V is TRBV5-1, with D possibly being TRBD1 (6 bases). The V end lost 4 bases, the J end lost 2 bases, and 14 bases lay between the germline ends. Germline loops: CDR1 SGHRS, CDR2 YFSETQ. This CDR3 is built from 15 residues.

V and J are TRBV28 and TRBJ1-4; D is unresolved. From germline, CDR1 is MDHEN and CDR2 SYDVKM. V was pared by 0 bases and J by 5 bases, with 1 base between. The CDR3 length is 12 residues. CDR3 coding DNA: TGTGCCAGCAGTTTATGGAATGAAAAACTGTTTTTT. It codes for CASSLWNEKLFF.

This clone was observed a few times. This chain connects TRBV15 to TRBJ2-7; TRBD1 matches 10 bases. Per the germline V gene, CDR1 is LNHNV and CDR2 is YYDKDF (reference sequence). Trimming cost V 1 base and J 6 bases; bases outside gene matches: 9. The CDR3 runs to 16 residues. The CDR3: CATSRARTGGLGEQYF. CDR3 DNA: TGTGCCACCAGCAGAGCTCGGACAGGGGGGCTTGGCGAGCAGTACTTC.

This chain links TRBV6-5 with TRBJ1-1; D might be TRBD1 (6 bases). The V gene's germline CDR1 is MNHEY and CDR2 SVGAGI. The CDR3 is made up of 14 amino acids. V shed 7 bases and J shed 10 bases, with 22 bases lying between them. The CDR3 bases are TGTGCCAGCACCCCGCCGGGGGGCCGCGTAGGAGCTTTCTTT. This encodes CASTPPGGRVGAFF.

This clone has a single count. The V and J genes are TRBV12-5 and TRBJ2-5; tentatively, D is TRBD1 (5 bases). Trimming shortened V by 1 base and J by 1 base, and 13 bases separated the two germline ends. Germline V gene lookup returns CDR1 LGHNT and CDR2 FRNRAP. The CDR3 loop spans 16 amino acids. In DNA, the CDR3 is TGTGCTAGTGGTTTGGAGGCACAGGTGGTCCAAGAGACCCAGTACTTC. It is translated as CASGLEAQVVQETQYF.

The genes are TRBV7-2 and TRBJ2-1; possible D gene TRBD2, 5 bases. This CDR3 is built from 11 residues. Trimming stripped 3 bases from V and 8 bases from J, with 5 bases between. The germline CDR1 and CDR2 sequences are SGHTA and FQGNSA. The CDR3 spells CASSFGDEQFF. The DNA for the CDR3 is TGTGCCAGCAGCTTCGGGGATGAGCAGTTCTTC.

V and J are TRBV4-3 and TRBJ1-2; D gene uncertain. V lost 0 bases and J lost 4, with 9 bases in between. The germline V gene encodes CDR1 LGHNA and CDR2 YSLEER. This CDR3 has 14 amino acids. The CDR3 reads CASSQEIQSYGYTF. For the CDR3, the DNA is TGCGCCAGCAGCCAAGAGATACAGAGCTATGGCTACACCTTC.

V is TRBV6-6 and J is TRBJ1-2; 9 positions agree with TRBD1. Trimming at V came to 5 bases and at J to 8 bases, leaving 6 bases not matched to a gene. Germline V gene data show CDR1 as MNHNY and CDR2 as SVGAGI (reference sequence). CDR3 length: 13 amino acids. In nucleotides, the CDR3 is TGTGCCAGCAGTGCCCCACAGGGGGCCGGCTACACCTTC. Protein product: CASSAPQGAGYTF.

The chain uses TRBV29-1 and TRBJ2-7; D remains ambiguous. Trimming took off 0 bases at V and 1 base at J, with 10 bases between the two ends. This CDR3 region has 14 residues. Germline V CDR1 and CDR2: SQVTM, ANQGSEA. The CDR3 DNA reads TGCAGCGTTGAAGAGCCGGACGGATCCTACGAGCAGTACTTC. Amino acid sequence: CSVEEPDGSYEQYF.